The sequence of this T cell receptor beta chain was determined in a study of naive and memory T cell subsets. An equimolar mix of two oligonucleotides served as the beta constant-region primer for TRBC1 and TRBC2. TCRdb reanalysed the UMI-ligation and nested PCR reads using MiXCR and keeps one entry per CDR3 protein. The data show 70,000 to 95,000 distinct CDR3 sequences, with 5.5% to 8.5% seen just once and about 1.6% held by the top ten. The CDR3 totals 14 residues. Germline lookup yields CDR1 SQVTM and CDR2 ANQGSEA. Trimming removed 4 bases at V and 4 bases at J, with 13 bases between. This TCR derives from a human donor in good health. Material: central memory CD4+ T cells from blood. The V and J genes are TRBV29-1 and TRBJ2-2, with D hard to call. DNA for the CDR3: TGCAGCGTTGGATCTACATCGGTCACCGGGGAGCTGTTTTTT. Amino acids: CSVGSTSVTGELFF.